The rows below give T cell receptor beta chains drawn from one sample of a study of shared clonotypes between healthy human individuals. The protocol was immunoSEQ multiplex PCR, while the TCRdb copy is restricted to in-frame clones and leaves out a portion. The profile shows over a million clones, 95% to 97% of them singletons. The specimen sequenced was naive CD4+ T cells sorted from blood. Source of these receptors: a man younger than 40 in good health. CDR3s include the opening cysteine and the closing phenylalanine or tryptophan. A D gene is named only where the DNA matches it firmly. Where a row states a size, it is once, few, many or the class of an expanded clone; other rows omit it.

d_gene	abundance	v_gene	j_gene	CDR3nt	CDR3aa
.	.	TRBV25-1	TRBJ2-4	TGTGCCAGCAGTGAATTTGGGGGAACCAAAAACATTCAGTACTTC	CASSEFGGTKNIQYF
.	.	TRBV18	TRBJ1-3	TGTGCCAGCTCACCACTTCGGGGCTCTGGAAACACCATATATTTT	CASSPLRGSGNTIYF
TRBD1	.	TRBV5-4	TRBJ2-7	TGTGCCAGCAGCTTGGTCGGACAGGGCTACGAGCAGTACTTC	CASSLVGQGYEQYF
.	.	TRBV6-6	TRBJ2-7	TGTGCCAGCAGTTACCTATACAGGGCCGAGCAGTACTTC	CASSYLYRAEQYF
TRBD2	.	TRBV7-2	TRBJ2-1	TGTGCCAGCAGAGTGGGGAGGGCTAGCTCCTACAATGAGCAGTTCTTC	CASRVGRASSYNEQFF
TRBD2	few	TRBV25-1	TRBJ2-7	TGTGCCAGCACCGGACTAGCGGGAGGGTTGAGCGAGCAGTACTTC	CASTGLAGGLSEQYF
.	.	TRBV5-3	TRBJ2-1	TGTGCCAGAAGCTTGGCAGGGAATGAGCAGTTCTTC	CARSLAGNEQFF
.	.	TRBV10-3	TRBJ1-5	TGTGCCATCGGCACCAGGGAAGGCAATCAGCCCCAGCATTTT	CAIGTREGNQPQHF
TRBD1	.	TRBV5-1	TRBJ2-2	TGCGCCAGCAGCAGGACAGGGGGTAACACCGGGGAGCTGTTTTTT	CASSRTGGNTGELFF
TRBD1	.	TRBV5-1	TRBJ1-2	TGCGCCAGCAGCTCAGGGGGATCTACCTATGGCTACACCTTC	CASSSGGSTYGYTF
TRBD1	.	TRBV7-9	TRBJ2-3	TGTGCCAGCAGCATACCCTCGGGACAGGGGGTGACAGATACGCAGTATTTT	CASSIPSGQGVTDTQYF
TRBD2	.	TRBV5-4	TRBJ2-7	TGTGCCAGCAGCTTGGGTGGCTCCCAGGGACTAGGCTCCTACGAGCAGTACTTC	CASSLGGSQGLGSYEQYF
.	once	TRBV7-9	TRBJ2-3	TGTGCCAGCAGCCAGAATAGCGCAGATACGCAGTATTTT	CASSQNSADTQYF
.	.	TRBV5-1	TRBJ2-3	TGCGCCAGCAGCTTGGCGGAGGGACTTGGCACAGATACGCAGTATTTT	CASSLAEGLGTDTQYF
.	.	TRBV11-2	TRBJ1-2	TGTGCCAGCAGCTTAGTGGGGGTGTCCTATGGCTACACCTTC	CASSLVGVSYGYTF
.	.	TRBV6-5	TRBJ1-4	TGTGCCAGCAGTTTAGGGTCCTCTAATGAAAAACTGTTTTTT	CASSLGSSNEKLFF
TRBD1	.	TRBV5-1	TRBJ1-1	TGCGCCAGCCGTGACAGGGGGACCACTGAAGCTTTCTTT	CASRDRGTTEAFF
TRBD1	few	TRBV5-1	TRBJ2-6	TGCGCCAGCAGCTTAGGGGCAGGGGGCTCTGGGGCCAACGTCCTGACTTTC	CASSLGAGGSGANVLTF
TRBD1	once	TRBV14	TRBJ2-7	TGTGCCAGCAGCCAGGCCGGGACAGGGTTCTACGAGCAGTACTTC	CASSQAGTGFYEQYF
.	.	TRBV5-4	TRBJ1-2	TGTGCCAGCAGCTCCCTGGGGGCCTATGGCTACACCTTC	CASSSLGAYGYTF
TRBD2	.	TRBV4-1	TRBJ2-7	TGCGCCAGCAGCCAAACTAGCGGGAGGTACGAGCAGTACTTC	CASSQTSGRYEQYF
TRBD2	.	TRBV19	TRBJ2-3	TGTGCCAGTAGCGGGAGGGCCGTTATGACAGATACGCAGTATTTT	CASSGRAVMTDTQYF
.	.	TRBV10-2	TRBJ2-1	TGCGCCAGCAGTGGCCAGGGGGGCAATGAGCAGTTCTTC	CASSGQGGNEQFF